The 20 T cell receptor beta chains given below trace back to one sample, sequenced in a study of T cell responses to AZD1222 COVID-19 vaccine (dated by TCRdb to about 2021). This sample's time point label indicates: baseline before first vaccination. Library creation used the immunoSEQ multiplex PCR assay. The immuneACCESS repertoire file appears here via TCRdb, limited to in-frame rearrangements. These files lack a portion of the clones; in checked studies, under half of the deficit traces to unresolved V genes, and the cause of the others is not known. Here the sample has 140,000 to 150,000 clones; approximately 90% occur a single time. Around 15% of the sample comes from the top ten. This material consisted of peripheral blood, taken on day 0 of AZD1222 vaccination. Receptors were obtained from an adult in good health.

This chain joins TRBV6-2 or TRBV6-3 and TRBJ2-2; 7 bases line up with TRBD1. The V gene's germline CDR1 is MNHEY and CDR2 SVGEGT. V dropped 6 bases and J dropped 7; count of bases not matched to a gene: 8. The CDR3 covers 14 residues. The CDR3 region has the DNA TGTGCCAGCAGCCCCTCCCGACAGGGCGGGGAGCTGTTTTTT. Translation: CASSPSRQGGELFF.

This chain joins TRBV7-8 and TRBJ2-7; 10 nucleotides align to TRBD2. Germline V gene lookup returns CDR1 SGHVS and CDR2 FQNEAQ. J was trimmed by 7 bases and V by 2 bases; bases with no gene match: 14. CDR3 length: 17 amino acids. The CDR3: CASSLSGGASVLREQYF. The DNA for the CDR3 is TGTGCCAGCAGCTTAAGCGGGGGGGCTAGCGTTTTGAGGGAGCAGTACTTC.

The chain carries TRBV19 and TRBJ1-3, with D unclear. With 3 bases removed from V and 1 base from J, the gap between germline ends came to 10 bases. Per germline, CDR1 LNHDA and CDR2 SQIVND (reference sequence). The CDR3 loop spans 15 amino acids. The DNA of the CDR3 is TGTGCCAGTAGTATCGGGTCGGGATCTGGAAACACCATATATTTT. Translating gives CASSIGSGSGNTIYF. Combining the CDR3 with reference TRBV19 and TRBJ1-3 gives the whole variable domain DGGITQSPKYLFRKEGQNVTLSCEQNLNHDAMYWYRQDPGQGLRLIYYSQIVNDFQKGDIAEGYSVSREKKESFPLTVTSAQKNPTAFYLCASSIGSGSGNTIYFGEGSWLTVV.

V is TRBV19 and J is TRBJ1-2; D remains unclear. The CDR3 is 15 residues long. V was trimmed by 5 bases and J by 0 bases, leaving 13 bases between them. Germline CDR1 LNHDA, CDR2 SQIVND (reference sequence). The CDR3 DNA follows: TGTGCCAGTAGTGCGGCCGGGAAAGCTAACTATGGCTACACCTTC. Translation: CASSAAGKANYGYTF.

The V gene is TRBV5-1, the J gene TRBJ1-4; the D gene is possibly TRBD1 (6 bases). The germline CDR1 and CDR2 sequences are SGHRS and YFSETQ. The CDR3 length is 15 residues. Trimming shortened V by 6 bases and J by 8 bases, and 20 bases separated the two germline ends. In DNA, the CDR3 is TGCGCCAGCACCCCCCAGGGGAGGGTTAAAGAAAAACTGTTTTTT. Residues: CASTPQGRVKEKLFF. Complete variable domain (other parts from reference TRBV5-1 and TRBJ1-4): KAGVTQTPRYLIKTRGQQVTLSCSPISGHRSVSWYQQTPGQGLQFLFEYFSETQRNKGNFPGRFSGRQFSNSRSEMNVSTLELGDSALYLCASTPQGRVKEKLFFGSGTQLSVL.

This clone was picked up one time. This chain joins TRBV5-4 and TRBJ1-1, with 7 nucleotides matching TRBD1. V was pared by 0 bases and J by 8 bases, with 7 bases of the junction left unmatched. Germline V gives CDR1 SGHNT, CDR2 YYREEE (reference sequence). The CDR3 runs to 14 residues. The CDR3 nucleotides are TGTGCCAGCAGCTTGGGAGGACAGGCGCGAGAAGCTTTCTTT. It codes for CASSLGGQAREAFF.

The chain uses TRBV19 and TRBJ1-1, with D perhaps matching TRBD1 (6 bases). In germline, CDR1 is LNHDA, CDR2 SQIVND (reference sequence). The CDR3 spans 14 residues. V dropped 3 bases and J dropped 2 bases, with 10 bases sitting between them. CDR3 in DNA: TGTGCCAGTAGTATGGTCAGGGGTAACACTGAAGCTTTCTTT. Its translation is CASSMVRGNTEAFF.

The gene calls are TRBV6-1 and TRBJ1-1; weak D call: TRBD1 (6 bases). Trimming removed 7 bases from V and 8 bases from J, with 11 bases in between. Germline loops: CDR1 MNHNS, CDR2 SASEGT. The CDR3 contains 11 residues. The CDR3 coding sequence is TGTGCCAGCATCACGACAGGAGAAGCTTTCTTT. Translation gives CASITTGEAFF.

The rearrangement links TRBV9 to TRBJ1-2; D unresolved. Trimming cost V 7 bases and J 0 bases, with 13 bases left between them. The germline gives CDR1 SGDLS, CDR2 YYNGEE. The CDR3 runs to 14 residues. The DNA for the CDR3 is TGTGCCAGCGGGAATACAGTAGCTAACTATGGCTACACCTTC. Its translation: CASGNTVANYGYTF.

This rearrangement joins TRBV6-2 or TRBV6-3 to TRBJ1-6; unclear D gene. Germline lookup yields CDR1 MNHEY and CDR2 SVGEGT. CDR3 length equals 13 residues. V lost 2 bases and J lost 8, with 7 bases in between. CDR3 nucleotides: TGTGCCAGCAGTTACCTCACGGATTCACCCCTCCACTTT. Residues: CASSYLTDSPLHF.

The chain has TRBV11-2 and TRBJ2-2; D ambiguous. With 6 bases removed from V and 9 bases from J, the gap between germline ends came to 5 bases. In germline, CDR1 is SGHAT, CDR2 FQNNGV. The CDR3 has 10 amino acids. The CDR3, as DNA: TGTGCCAGCAGAGGCCGGGAGCTGTTTTTT. Its translation: CASRGRELFF.

This chain links TRBV5-1 with TRBJ1-2; no definite D call. Trimming left V 6 bases short and J 2 bases short, with 8 bases between. Germline CDR1 and CDR2: SGHRS and YFSETQ. This CDR3 is built from 12 residues. The CDR3 spells CASKQYNYGYTF. For the CDR3, the DNA is TGCGCCAGCAAGCAGTACAACTATGGCTACACCTTC.

This clone was picked up a small number of times. The chain couples TRBV5-8 to TRBJ1-5; D unresolved. CDR3 length: 14 amino acids. V dropped 5 bases and J dropped 2 bases, with 11 bases sitting between them. The V gene's germline CDR1 is SGHTS and CDR2 YDEGEE. The DNA of the CDR3 is TGTGCCAGCAGGGGCCGAGTTGGCAATCAGCCCCAGCATTTT. Protein sequence: CASRGRVGNQPQHF. Looking up the rest from reference TRBV5-8 and TRBJ1-5 gives the full variable domain: EAGVTQSPTHLIKTRGQQATLRCSPISGHTSVYWYQQALGLGLQFLLWYDEGEERNRGNFPPRFSGRQFPNYSSELNVNALELEDSALYLCASRGRVGNQPQHFGDGTRLSIL.

The V gene is TRBV7-2, the J gene TRBJ2-1; TRBD1 agrees at 8 bases. V was pared by 5 bases and J by 12 bases, with 6 bases of the junction left unmatched. The germline V gene has CDR1 SGHTA and CDR2 FQGNSA. The CDR3 loop spans 12 amino acids. The DNA of the CDR3 is TGTGCCAGCAGCGTAGACAGGGGTCGGCAGTTCTTC. Amino acid sequence: CASSVDRGRQFF. Supplemented by reference TRBV7-2 and TRBJ2-1, the full variable domain reads GAGVSQSPSNKVTEKGKDVELRCDPISGHTALYWYRQSLGQGLEFLIYFQGNSAPDKSGLPSDRFSAERTGGSVSTLTIQRTQQEDSAVYLCASSVDRGRQFFGPGTRLTVL.

This rearrangement joins TRBV6-5 to TRBJ1-1; 10 bases are a match to TRBD1. CDR3 length: 13 residues. Trimming cost V 7 bases and J 12 bases; bases outside gene matches: 11. The germline V gene has CDR1 MNHEY and CDR2 SVGAGI. Here the CDR3 reads CASTRGTGERTFF. DNA for the CDR3: TGTGCCAGCACCAGAGGGACAGGGGAGAGAACTTTCTTT.

J is TRBJ1-1 and V is TRBV11-2, with TRBD1 identical over 9 bases. J was trimmed by 0 bases and V by 5 bases; bases with no gene match: 4. The CDR3 totals 15 residues. From germline, CDR1 is SGHAT and CDR2 FQNNGV. The CDR3 sequence is CASSVDRGVNTEAFF. As DNA, the CDR3 is TGTGCCAGCAGCGTTGACAGGGGGGTGAACACTGAAGCTTTCTTT.

The V and J genes are TRBV11-2 and TRBJ2-3; perhaps TRBD1 as D (6 bases). The CDR3 consists of 18 residues. The germline gives CDR1 SGHAT, CDR2 FQNNGV. The ends were cut back, 5 bases at V and 2 bases at J, with 23 bases in the middle. CDR3 nucleotide sequence: TGTGCCAGCAGCCTACTTACCGGGACAACTGGGGACACAGATACGCAGTATTTT. It yields the protein CASSLLTGTTGDTDTQYF.

The chain couples TRBV19 to TRBJ2-5; 7 bases are a match to TRBD2. The germline V gene has CDR1 LNHDA and CDR2 SQIVND (reference sequence). J lost 5 bases, V lost 7 bases, and 10 bases had no gene match. There are 14 residues in the CDR3. CDR3 DNA sequence: TGTGCCAGTACCCGAAAGGGTAGCGGGGAGACCCAGTACTTC. This translates into CASTRKGSGETQYF.

This sequence joins TRBV18 and TRBJ2-3, with a weak D call TRBD1 (6 bases). Trimming removed 2 bases from V and 6 bases from J, with 15 bases in between. The germline CDR1 and CDR2 sequences are KGHSH and LQKENI. CDR3 size: 15 residues. The CDR3 loop reads CASSPNRIQGDTQYF. DNA for the CDR3: TGTGCCAGCTCACCAAACAGGATTCAGGGGGATACGCAGTATTTT.

The chain links TRBV3-1 (or the pseudogene TRBV3-2) to TRBJ1-2; tentatively, D is TRBD1 (6 bases). Trimming cost V 4 bases and J 3 bases, with 18 bases left between them. The germline gives CDR1 LGHDT, CDR2 YNNKEL (reference sequence). CDR3 length: 16 residues. In DNA form, the CDR3 reads TGTGCCAGCAGCCTCGGTACAGGGATGTTGGACTATGGCTACACCTTC. Its protein product is CASSLGTGMLDYGYTF.